These 28 T cell receptor beta chains came from one sample sequenced in a study of blood T cells in healthy people across ages. A second PCR, run for roughly 7 to 12 cycles, used a sample-barcoded 5' primer plus a J-beta primer mix. TCRdb fed the 5' RACE reads into MiXCR, producing one record per CDR3 protein. The repertoire holds approximately 1,100,000 distinct CDR3 sequences, with 35% to 55% as singletons. Sequenced input: blood. Receptors originate from a woman aged 60-75 years in good health.

This clonotype came up a few times. The rearrangement joins TRBV11-1 to TRBJ2-2, with TRBD2 matching 9 bases. J lost 6 bases, V lost 0 bases, and 5 bases had no gene match. This CDR3 region has 16 residues. Germline V lookup: CDR1 SGHAT, CDR2 FQDESV (reference sequence). The CDR3 nucleotides are TGTGCCAGCAGCTTAGCCCGCGGGAGGGCCGCCGGGGAGCTGTTTTTT. Its protein product is CASSLARGRAAGELFF.

The chain has TRBV24-1 and TRBJ2-3, with D possibly TRBD2 on 5 matching bases. The V gene's germline CDR1 is KGHDR and CDR2 SFDVKD. CDR3 length equals 16 residues. With 7 bases removed from V and 3 bases from J, the gap between germline ends came to 19 bases. This chain's CDR3 is CATSARHWESTDTQYF. The DNA of the CDR3 is TGTGCCACCAGCGCACGACATTGGGAGTCTACAGATACGCAGTATTTT.

In DNA form, the CDR3 reads TGTGCCAGTAGTATAGGTAGGACTAGCGGGAGGGCCGATGAGCAGTTCTTC. It specifies CASSIGRTSGRADEQFF. The V and J genes are TRBV19 and TRBJ2-1; TRBD2 aligns across 15 bases. Unmatched junction bases numbered 6, after V lost 1 base and J lost 8 bases. The CDR3 is 17 residues long. Germline loops: CDR1 LNHDA, CDR2 SQIVND (reference sequence).

This chain joins TRBV6-4 and TRBJ2-1; 9 bases match TRBD2. V gave up 4 bases and J gave up 10 bases; unmatched junction bases: 14. Germline CDR1 is MRHNA and CDR2 is SNTAGT. CDR3 length equals 16 residues. The CDR3 DNA sequence: TGTGCCAGCAGTGCGTCTCTGGCGGGAGGGCAGATGGAGCAGTTCTTC. Translated: CASSASLAGGQMEQFF.

V gene TRBV29-1 combines with J gene TRBJ1-1, with 7 positions matching TRBD1. Germline trimming cut 6 bases from V and 4 bases from J; bases unmatched to any gene: 11. CDR1 and CDR2 (germline): SQVTM, ANQGSEA. The CDR3 totals 14 residues. CDR3 sequence: CSVRSGGTGTEAFF. As DNA, the CDR3 is TGCAGCGTCCGGTCAGGGGGGACGGGCACTGAAGCTTTCTTT. Using reference TRBV29-1 and TRBJ1-1 for the parts outside the CDR3, the full variable domain is SAVISQKPSRDICQRGTSLTIQCQVDSQVTMMFWYRQQPGQSLTLIATANQGSEATYESGFVIDKFPISRPNLTFSTLTVSNMSPEDSSIYLCSVRSGGTGTEAFFGQGTRLTVV.

The chain links TRBV27 to TRBJ1-4, with D possibly matching TRBD1 (6 bases). V dropped 1 base and J dropped 4 bases, with 16 bases sitting between them. This CDR3 region has 17 residues. Germline V gene data show CDR1 as MNHEY and CDR2 as SMNVEV (reference sequence). The CDR3, as DNA: TGTGCCAGCAGTTTATTGGGGGCTCCCGTGGATAATGAAAAACTGTTTTTT. Its translation: CASSLLGAPVDNEKLFF.

The chain is built from TRBV29-1 and TRBJ2-2; possible D gene TRBD2, 6 bases. This CDR3 comprises 14 residues. Per the germline V gene, CDR1 is SQVTM and CDR2 is ANQGSEA. Trimming removed 0 bases at V and 6 bases at J, with 11 bases between. CDR3 nucleotide sequence: TGCAGCGTTGAAGACCCGGGAGTAGCCGGGGAGCTGTTTTTT. Translated: CSVEDPGVAGELFF.

The chain recombines TRBV6-6 with TRBJ2-1; 8 nucleotides agree with TRBD1. The length of the CDR3 is 14 residues. CDR1 MNHNY and CDR2 SVGAGI come from the germline V gene (reference sequence). The junction had 8 bases not matched to a gene; V was cut back by 6 bases and J by 7 bases. As DNA, the CDR3 is TGTGCCAGCAGCCGGACAGGGTGGGGAAATGAGCAGTTCTTC. Amino acid sequence: CASSRTGWGNEQFF.

Of note for this clonotype: At one of its ends the junction is not consistent with the germline gene, which may arise from a read error. V usage is TRBV27 and J usage is TRBJ2-3; a possible D gene is TRBD2 (6 bases). The length of the CDR3 is 14 residues. Germline loops: CDR1 MNHEY, CDR2 SMNVEV (reference sequence). For the CDR3, the DNA is TGTGCCAGCAGTTTTAGCGGCGTCACAGCTACGCAGTATTTT. Residues: CASSFSGVTATQYF.

This chain connects TRBV28 to TRBJ1-2; 12 bases are shared with TRBD1. V lost 4 bases, J lost 8 bases, and 8 bases stayed unmatched. The germline CDR1 and CDR2 sequences are MDHEN and SYDVKM. The CDR3 length is 15 residues. The CDR3: CASSSTGTGGRGYTF. For the CDR3, the DNA is TGTGCCAGCAGTTCGACCGGGACAGGGGGCCGGGGCTACACCTTC.

The chain employs TRBV20-1 and TRBJ2-3; 13 bases align to TRBD2. From germline, CDR1 is DFQATT and CDR2 SNEGSKA (reference sequence). After removal of 5 bases from V and 3 bases from J, the junction contained 11 bases not matched to a gene. This CDR3 has 17 amino acids. The chain's CDR3 is CSAETSGRAVGTDTQYF. The CDR3 DNA reads as TGCAGTGCTGAAACTAGCGGGAGGGCCGTCGGAACAGATACGCAGTATTTT.

This clonotype was picked up a small number of times. The chain employs TRBV10-3 and TRBJ1-1; D possibly corresponds to TRBD1 (5 bases). The CDR3 has 16 residues. Deletions cut 6 bases from V and 5 bases from J, with 22 bases between. CDR1 is ENHRY, CDR2 SYGVKD, per germline. The CDR3 sequence is CAIRDPGGTWDTEAFF. The CDR3 region has the DNA TGTGCCATCAGAGATCCAGGCGGGACGTGGGATACTGAAGCTTTCTTT.

This clonotype has a single count. This chain uses TRBV27 with TRBJ2-4; TRBD1 matches at 7 bases. This CDR3 spans 17 amino acids. Germline V gene sequence: CDR1 MNHEY, CDR2 SMNVEV (reference sequence). Trimming at V came to 5 bases and at J to 0 bases, leaving 10 bases not matched to a gene. The CDR3 region is CASSPDRVGLAKNIQYF. CDR3 nucleotides: TGTGCCAGCAGTCCAGACAGGGTAGGCCTAGCCAAAAACATTCAGTACTTC.

The J gene is TRBJ2-5, the V gene TRBV2; no clear D gene. V lost 4 bases and J 11 bases, leaving 20 bases between the germline ends. The CDR3 extends over 14 amino acids. CDR1 and CDR2 from the germline V gene are SNHLY and FYNNEI. This chain's CDR3 is CASSGGSGLGEQYF. The DNA for the CDR3 is TGTGCCAGCAGTGGTGGTAGTGGGCTCGGAGAGCAGTACTTC.

The chain employs TRBV29-1 and TRBJ1-4; no reliable D call. Per germline, CDR1 SQVTM and CDR2 ANQGSEA. CDR3 length: 13 residues. The V end was cut by 7 bases, the J end by 0 bases, with 9 bases between. In nucleotides, the CDR3 is TGCAGCGCATGGGTTGCAACTAATGAAAAACTGTTTTTT. Amino acid sequence: CSAWVATNEKLFF.

A few counts support this clonotype. The V and J genes are TRBV29-1 and TRBJ1-2; D may be TRBD1 (5 bases). V was trimmed by 5 bases and J by 4 bases, leaving 23 bases between them. Germline CDR1 reads SQVTM; CDR2 reads ANQGSEA. The CDR3 sequence is 16 residues long. This CDR3 reads CSVRSWGTEILYGYTF. The CDR3 DNA follows: TGCAGCGTTCGTTCCTGGGGGACGGAGATTCTCTATGGCTACACCTTC.

The genes are TRBV12-3 or TRBV12-4 and TRBJ2-3; D is ambiguous. V was trimmed by 6 bases and J by 9 bases, leaving 13 bases between them. This CDR3 has 12 amino acids. Here the CDR3 reads CASSSYIDTQYF. The CDR3, as DNA: TGTGCCAGCAGCTCCTACATCGACACGCAGTATTTT.

In this sample, this clonotype turned up many times. The V call is TRBV29-1, the J call TRBJ2-3; 7 bases line up with TRBD1. With V trimmed by 0 bases and J by 0 bases, 9 bases remained unmatched. Germline values: CDR1 SQVTM, CDR2 ANQGSEA. This CDR3 comprises 17 residues. DNA for the CDR3: TGCAGCGTTGAAGAGTCGCCGGGACAGCATAGCACAGATACGCAGTATTTT. Encoded protein: CSVEESPGQHSTDTQYF.

The CDR3 loop is CASSLQRRVGREQYF. CDR3 bases: TGTGCCAGCAGCTTACAAAGGAGGGTAGGACGCGAGCAGTACTTC. The J gene is TRBJ2-1, the V gene TRBV11-3; perhaps TRBD2 as D (6 bases). The J call is uncertain, as TRBJ2-7 better fits the DNA end. Germline CDR1 and CDR2: SGHNT and YENEEA. The CDR3 covers 15 residues.

In its sample, this clonotype was seen a few times. The rearrangement joins TRBV7-7 to TRBJ2-1; D gene uncertain. The CDR3 consists of 15 residues. In germline, CDR1 is SSHAT, CDR2 FNYEAQ (reference sequence). Trimming cost V 5 bases and J 5 bases, with 16 bases left between them. The CDR3 loop reads CASSQRHGTHNEQFF. As DNA, the CDR3 is TGTGCCAGCAGCCAAAGACATGGTACCCACAATGAGCAGTTCTTC.

In this sample, this clonotype turned up a few times. The V and J genes are TRBV3-1 and TRBJ2-7, with TRBD2 identical over 13 bases. The CDR3 consists of 13 residues. Unmatched junction bases numbered 2, after V lost 6 bases and J lost 6 bases. Germline lookup yields CDR1 LGHDT and CDR2 YNNKEL (reference sequence). The CDR3 DNA sequence: TGTGCCAGCAGGGGACTAGCGGGAAGCGAGCAGTACTTC. It codes for CASRGLAGSEQYF.

The chain recombines TRBV15 with TRBJ2-1; D is ambiguous. Trimming pared 3 bases from V and 4 bases from J, leaving 10 bases between. Germline lookup yields CDR1 LNHNV and CDR2 YYDKDF (reference sequence). This CDR3 has 14 amino acids. CDR3 sequence: CATSRADGYNEQFF. For the CDR3, the DNA is TGTGCCACCAGCAGGGCAGACGGATACAATGAGCAGTTCTTC.

This clonotype showed up just a few times. V usage is TRBV29-1 and J usage is TRBJ2-2; no firm D call. Per germline, CDR1 SQVTM and CDR2 ANQGSEA. The CDR3 contains 15 residues. Between the trimmed V and J ends, which lost 2 bases and 2 bases, there was a span of 12 bases. The CDR3 coding sequence is TGCAGCGTTGAACTACGAAGGCCTAACACCGGGGAGCTGTTTTTT. Translated, it gives CSVELRRPNTGELFF.

The chain joins TRBV7-9 to TRBJ2-5, with 7 positions matching TRBD1. Germline loops: CDR1 SEHNR, CDR2 FQNEAQ (reference sequence). The CDR3 totals 14 residues. The ends lost 6 bases at V and 2 bases at J; junction bases unmatched: 6. The CDR3 region has the DNA TGTGCCAGCAGAAAGGGGACAGAGCAAGAGACCCAGTACTTC. Translating gives CASRKGTEQETQYF.

This clonotype was seen more than once but under ten times. The chain recombines TRBV27 with TRBJ2-5; D gene unclear. This CDR3 spans 14 amino acids. The germline V gene has CDR1 MNHEY and CDR2 SMNVEV (reference sequence). V dropped 5 bases and J dropped 0 bases, with 10 bases sitting between them. The CDR3 DNA reads TGTGCCAGCAGTCTCCGGGTTGACCAAGAGACCCAGTACTTC. Translation gives CASSLRVDQETQYF.

The chain uses TRBV11-2 and TRBJ2-4; tentative D call: TRBD2 (6 bases). Trimming left V 7 bases short and J 0 bases short, with 19 bases between. The CDR3 is 17 residues long. Germline CDR1 is SGHAT and CDR2 is FQNNGV. In DNA form, the CDR3 reads TGTGCCAGCAAAAGTTTGGAGACTAGGCTAGCCAAAAACATTCAGTACTTC. The encoded protein is CASKSLETRLAKNIQYF.

The sample holds a few counts of this clonotype. The J gene is TRBJ2-3, the V gene TRBV6-6; D perhaps matches TRBD1 (5 bases). The CDR3 extends over 14 amino acids. The germline CDR1 and CDR2 sequences are MNHNY and SVGAGI (reference sequence). V was cut by 2 bases and J by 6 bases, with 12 bases left in between. CDR3 sequence (DNA): TGTGCCAGCAGTTACAGGGGCCACGGGGATACGCAGTATTTT. It specifies CASSYRGHGDTQYF.

This clonotype has only a few counts. The chain links TRBV10-3 to TRBJ2-7; D may be TRBD1 (5 bases). V was trimmed by 2 bases and J by 3 bases, leaving 14 bases between them. This CDR3 spans 15 amino acids. Germline V gives CDR1 ENHRY, CDR2 SYGVKD. CDR3 nucleotides: TGTGCCATCAGTGAGGTGCCTTCAGGGAACTACGAGCAGTACTTC. It specifies CAISEVPSGNYEQYF.